This is a list of T cell receptor beta chains from one sample in a study of T cell repertoires in cytomegalovirus infection. TCRdb reanalysed the reads using MiXCR and keeps one entry per CDR3 protein. The sample yields about 490,000 distinct CDR3 sequences, about 11% seen once. Sequencing input: PBMCs. These receptors came from a human donor in good health (CMV status not recorded). Some clones in this sample may be carry-over from other donors' samples. Both conserved end residues are part of each CDR3. Fields, in order: J gene, V gene, CDR3 protein.

j_gene: TRBJ1-5; v_gene: TRBV10-3; CDR3aa: CAISGPGNNQPQHF
j_gene: TRBJ1-3; v_gene: TRBV29-1; CDR3aa: CSPFGGNTIYF
j_gene: TRBJ2-6; v_gene: TRBV15; CDR3aa: CATSMGADGANVLTF
j_gene: TRBJ2-7; v_gene: TRBV29-1; CDR3aa: CSMRVGSHEQYF
j_gene: TRBJ2-5; v_gene: TRBV6-1; CDR3aa: CASSKDSQETQYF
j_gene: TRBJ1-5; v_gene: TRBV2; CDR3aa: CASNGQGADQPQHF
j_gene: TRBJ1-5; v_gene: TRBV19; CDR3aa: CASSIVGTAGQPQHF
j_gene: TRBJ2-7; v_gene: TRBV7-6; CDR3aa: CASSLGAAGFPEQYF
j_gene: TRBJ1-3; v_gene: TRBV5-6; CDR3aa: CASSPGLHSGNTIYF
j_gene: TRBJ2-2; v_gene: TRBV5-6; CDR3aa: CASSGDRVNTGELFF
j_gene: TRBJ2-3; v_gene: TRBV19; CDR3aa: CASSEASFLDTQYF
j_gene: TRBJ2-3; v_gene: TRBV7-3; CDR3aa: CASGLGGRTDTQYF
j_gene: TRBJ1-1; v_gene: TRBV14; CDR3aa: CASNRDRVSEAFF
j_gene: TRBJ1-2; v_gene: TRBV2; CDR3aa: CASKGQALGYGYTF
j_gene: TRBJ2-7; v_gene: TRBV29-1; CDR3aa: CSAKKGGLGYEQYF
j_gene: TRBJ1-6; v_gene: TRBV5-4; CDR3aa: CASSTGTGGYNGSPLHF
j_gene: TRBJ1-5; v_gene: TRBV19; CDR3aa: CASSMQDTSNQPQHF
j_gene: TRBJ1-1; v_gene: TRBV14; CDR3aa: CASNPGQGARTEAFF
j_gene: TRBJ1-1; v_gene: TRBV28; CDR3aa: CASSTKMNWNTEAFF
j_gene: TRBJ2-5; v_gene: TRBV4-2; CDR3aa: CASSQTGLAGGGGTQYF
j_gene: TRBJ1-1; v_gene: TRBV11-2; CDR3aa: CASSELTGNTEAFF
j_gene: TRBJ1-6; v_gene: TRBV7-2; CDR3aa: CASRPSSYNSPLHF
j_gene: TRBJ2-7; v_gene: TRBV5-6; CDR3aa: CASSRDRANEQYF
j_gene: TRBJ2-2; v_gene: TRBV7-3; CDR3aa: CASSPTSQGNTGELFF
j_gene: TRBJ1-5; v_gene: TRBV19; CDR3aa: CASSIVGGRSNQPQHF
j_gene: TRBJ2-3; v_gene: TRBV10-3; CDR3aa: CAIQEGNTDTQYF
j_gene: TRBJ1-1; v_gene: TRBV7-9; CDR3aa: CASSLGGRVAFF
j_gene: TRBJ2-5; v_gene: TRBV20-1; CDR3aa: CSARDPEGMETQYF
j_gene: TRBJ2-5; v_gene: TRBV12-3/TRBV12-4; CDR3aa: CASSRKERGGETQYF